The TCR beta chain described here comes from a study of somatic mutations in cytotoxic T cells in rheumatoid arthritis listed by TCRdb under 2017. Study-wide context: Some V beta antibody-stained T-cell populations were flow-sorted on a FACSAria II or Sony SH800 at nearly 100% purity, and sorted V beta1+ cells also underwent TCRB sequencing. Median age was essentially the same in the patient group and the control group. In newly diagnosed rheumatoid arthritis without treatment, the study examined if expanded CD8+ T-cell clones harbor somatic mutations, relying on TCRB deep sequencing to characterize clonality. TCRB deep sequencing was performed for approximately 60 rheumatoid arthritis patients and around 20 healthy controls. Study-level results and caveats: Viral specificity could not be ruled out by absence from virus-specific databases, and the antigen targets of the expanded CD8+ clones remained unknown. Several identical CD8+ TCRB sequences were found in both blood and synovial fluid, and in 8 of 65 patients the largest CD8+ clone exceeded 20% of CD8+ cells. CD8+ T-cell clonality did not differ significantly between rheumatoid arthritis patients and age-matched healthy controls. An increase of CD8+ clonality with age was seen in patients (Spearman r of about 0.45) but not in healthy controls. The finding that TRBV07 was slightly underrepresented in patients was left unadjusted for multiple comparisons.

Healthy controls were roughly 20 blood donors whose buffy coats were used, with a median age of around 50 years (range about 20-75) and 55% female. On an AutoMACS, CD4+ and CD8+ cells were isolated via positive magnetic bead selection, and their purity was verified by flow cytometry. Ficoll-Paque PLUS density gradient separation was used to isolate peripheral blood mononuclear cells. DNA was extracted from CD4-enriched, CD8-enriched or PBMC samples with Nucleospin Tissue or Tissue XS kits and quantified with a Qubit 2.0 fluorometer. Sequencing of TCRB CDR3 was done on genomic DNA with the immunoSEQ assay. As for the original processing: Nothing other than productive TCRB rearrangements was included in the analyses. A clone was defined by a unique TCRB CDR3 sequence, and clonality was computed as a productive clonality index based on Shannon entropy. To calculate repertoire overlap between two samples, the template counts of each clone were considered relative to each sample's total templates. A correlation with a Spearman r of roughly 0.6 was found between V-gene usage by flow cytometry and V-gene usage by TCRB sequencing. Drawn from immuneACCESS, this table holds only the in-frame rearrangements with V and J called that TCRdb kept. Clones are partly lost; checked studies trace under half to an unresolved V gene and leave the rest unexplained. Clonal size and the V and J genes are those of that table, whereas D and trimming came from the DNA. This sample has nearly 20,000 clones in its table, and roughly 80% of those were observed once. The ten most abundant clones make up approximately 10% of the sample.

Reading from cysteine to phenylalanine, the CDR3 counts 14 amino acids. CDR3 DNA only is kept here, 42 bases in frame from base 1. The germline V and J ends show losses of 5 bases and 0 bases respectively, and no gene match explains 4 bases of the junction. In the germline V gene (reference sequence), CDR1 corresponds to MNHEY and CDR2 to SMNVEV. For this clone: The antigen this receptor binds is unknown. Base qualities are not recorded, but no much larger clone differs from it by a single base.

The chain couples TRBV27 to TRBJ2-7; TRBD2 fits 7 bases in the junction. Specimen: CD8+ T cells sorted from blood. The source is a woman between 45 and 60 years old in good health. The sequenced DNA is TGTGCCAGCAGTATCGGACTAGGCTCCTACGAGCAGTACTTC. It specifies CASSIGLGSYEQYF.